Presented here are 31 T cell receptor beta chains from one specimen sequenced in a study of control samples from healthy donors and cancer patients. Generated by immunoSEQ multiplex PCR, the TCRdb table keeps only in-frame clones and is missing some. The sample shows around 180,000 clones, around 88% of them seen only once. Sequenced: blood. The receptors derive from a woman younger than 45 in good health.

J is TRBJ2-7 and V is TRBV19; D is unclear. V was trimmed by 3 bases and J by 1 base, leaving 7 bases between them. The CDR3 spans 13 residues. The germline gives CDR1 LNHDA, CDR2 SQIVND (reference sequence). This CDR3 is CASSIRKSYEQYF. As DNA, the CDR3 is TGTGCCAGTAGTATCCGGAAATCCTACGAGCAGTACTTC.

The count of this clone is one. V usage is TRBV5-1 and J usage is TRBJ2-5; 9 bases are shared with TRBD2. The germline V gene has CDR1 SGHRS and CDR2 YFSETQ. There are 16 residues in the CDR3. V shed 4 bases, J shed 2 bases, and the junction held 9 bases outside the gene matches. The chain's CDR3 is CASSVSTSGFQETQYF. The CDR3 DNA sequence: TGCGCCAGCAGCGTCTCGACTAGCGGTTTTCAAGAGACCCAGTACTTC.

The chain has TRBV5-6 and TRBJ2-1, with TRBD1 matching over 8 bases. V lost 1 base, J lost 9 bases, and 6 bases stayed unmatched. The CDR3 spans 14 residues. Per the germline V gene, CDR1 is SGHDT and CDR2 is YYEEEE. The CDR3: CASSLLQGAGEQFF. CDR3 bases: TGTGCCAGCAGCTTGTTGCAGGGGGCCGGTGAGCAGTTCTTC.

The gene calls are TRBV6-2 or TRBV6-3 and TRBJ1-5, with D perhaps TRBD1 (6 bases). Germline V lookup: CDR1 MNHEY, CDR2 SVGEGT. V lost 3 bases and J lost 0, with 18 bases in between. This CDR3 comprises 18 residues. The CDR3 here is CASSYKLGGADSNQPQHF. CDR3 nucleotide sequence: TGTGCCAGCAGTTATAAATTAGGGGGGGCTGATAGCAATCAGCCCCAGCATTTT.

This clone was picked up a small number of times. The V gene is TRBV27, the J gene TRBJ2-7; D gene uncertain. The V gene's germline CDR1 is MNHEY and CDR2 SMNVEV (reference sequence). The CDR3 contains 15 residues. Between the trimmed V and J ends, which lost 2 bases and 4 bases, there was a span of 15 bases. CDR3 residues: CASSLVRRAEYEQYF. CDR3 in DNA: TGTGCCAGCAGTTTAGTTCGTAGGGCAGAATACGAGCAGTACTTC.

The chain joins TRBV5-1 to TRBJ2-7; TRBD2 aligns across 7 bases. The germline gives CDR1 SGHRS, CDR2 YFSETQ. This CDR3 region has 14 residues. V lost 5 bases and J lost 5; bases outside the gene matches: 10. CDR3 residues: CASRLVTSDDEQYF. CDR3 nucleotide sequence: TGCGCCAGCAGGCTGGTTACTAGCGACGACGAGCAGTACTTC.

The gene calls are TRBV5-5 and TRBJ2-1; 10 nucleotides line up with TRBD2. V lost 4 bases and J lost 6; bases outside the gene matches: 10. The length of the CDR3 is 16 residues. CDR1 and CDR2 (germline): SGHKS, YYEKEE (reference sequence). In DNA, the CDR3 is TGTGCCAGCAGCGTAATTCTAGCGGGGGCTTCCAATGAGCAGTTCTTC. It encodes CASSVILAGASNEQFF.

CDR3 residues: CASTPDRGGDNEQFF. As DNA, the CDR3 is TGTGCCAGCACCCCGGACAGGGGGGGGGACAATGAGCAGTTCTTC. The genes are TRBV6-5 and TRBJ2-1, with 10 bases aligning to TRBD1. V trimming: 7 bases; J trimming: 5 bases; junction bases outside the gene matches: 8. The CDR3 covers 15 residues. Per germline, CDR1 MNHEY and CDR2 SVGAGI.

This chain uses TRBV7-6 with TRBJ2-5, with 15 bases lining up with TRBD2. This CDR3 spans 19 amino acids. The V segment lost 2 bases and the J segment 3 bases; nucleotides outside the gene matches: 10. Germline CDR1 is SGHVS and CDR2 is FNYEAQ. CDR3 protein: CASSLIRTSGRASEETQYF. In DNA, the CDR3 is TGTGCCAGCAGCTTAATCCGGACTAGCGGGAGGGCCTCTGAAGAGACCCAGTACTTC.

The gene calls are TRBV14 and TRBJ2-5, with D possibly TRBD2 on 6 matching bases. The V end was cut by 4 bases, the J end by 7 bases, with 10 bases between. Germline V gene lookup returns CDR1 SGHDN and CDR2 FVKESK. This CDR3 contains 12 residues. The CDR3 protein is CASSPGGWTQYF. For the CDR3, the DNA is TGTGCCAGCAGCCCCGGGGGATGGACCCAGTACTTC.

The chain links TRBV3-1 (or the pseudogene TRBV3-2) to TRBJ2-1; D perhaps matches TRBD2 (5 bases). This CDR3 is 14 amino acids long. V lost 1 base and J lost 15, with 19 bases in between. Germline V CDR1 and CDR2: LGHDT, YNNKEL (reference sequence). The CDR3 DNA reads as TGTGCCAGCAGCCAAGGTCGCCTAGCCTTAACAGTGTTCTTC. Protein: CASSQGRLALTVFF.

The genes are TRBV5-5 and TRBJ1-5, with TRBD1 matching 9 bases. Trimming took 2 bases from V and 0 from J; bases not matched to a gene: 3. The CDR3 sequence is 16 residues long. Per the germline V gene, CDR1 is SGHKS and CDR2 is YYEKEE (reference sequence). The CDR3 DNA sequence: TGTGCCAGCAGCTTAGGGACAGGGTATAGCAATCAGCCCCAGCATTTT. It specifies CASSLGTGYSNQPQHF.

The chain uses TRBV5-5 and TRBJ2-7; D gene ambiguous. The CDR3 contains 12 residues. Germline CDR1 SGHKS, CDR2 YYEKEE (reference sequence). V lost 0 bases and J 4 bases, leaving 5 bases between the germline ends. The CDR3 nucleotides are TGTGCCAGCAGCTTGGACCTTTACGAGCAGTACGTC. This translates into CASSLDLYEQYV.

The rearrangement uses TRBV3-1 (or the pseudogene TRBV3-2) and TRBJ1-1; 7 bases align to TRBD1. In germline, CDR1 is LGHDT, CDR2 YNNKEL (reference sequence). V was clipped by 3 bases and J by 1 base; unmatched bases: 5. The CDR3 is 15 amino acids. CDR3 sequence: CASSHAGTANTEAFF. The CDR3 DNA reads TGTGCCAGCAGCCATGCCGGGACAGCGAACACTGAAGCTTTCTTT.

This chain joins TRBV7-6 and TRBJ1-5; D is undetermined. The V and J ends lost 2 bases and 3 bases respectively, with 17 bases between them. The germline CDR1 and CDR2 sequences are SGHVS and FNYEAQ. The length of the CDR3 is 17 residues. The CDR3 reads CASSLTPDTSDNQPQHF. The CDR3 nucleotides are TGTGCCAGCAGCTTAACTCCCGATACTAGTGACAATCAGCCCCAGCATTTT.

This chain uses TRBV7-9 with TRBJ2-1, with D possibly being TRBD1 (5 bases). Germline V gene data show CDR1 as SEHNR and CDR2 as FQNEAQ (reference sequence). The CDR3 is made up of 15 amino acids. V lost 0 bases to trimming and J lost 7 bases, with 13 bases between them. CDR3 nucleotide sequence: TGTGCCAGCAGCTTAGCCCGGGTAAGGACAAATGAGCAGTTCTTC. Protein product: CASSLARVRTNEQFF.

The V call is TRBV5-5, the J call TRBJ2-2; D gene ambiguous. Germline assignment: CDR1 SGHKS and CDR2 YYEKEE (reference sequence). Trimming pared 2 bases from V and 3 bases from J, leaving 2 bases between. This CDR3 has 12 residues. CDR3 residues: CASSFDTGELFF. CDR3 nucleotide sequence: TGTGCCAGCAGCTTTGACACCGGGGAGCTGTTTTTT.

This chain links TRBV7-2 with TRBJ2-2; perhaps TRBD1 as D (6 bases). The ends were cut back, 1 base at V and 9 bases at J, with 15 bases in the middle. The CDR3 spans 15 residues. From germline, CDR1 is SGHTA and CDR2 FQGNSA. CDR3 protein: CASSLDRVGGRELFF. In DNA, the CDR3 is TGTGCCAGCAGCTTAGATCGCGTTGGGGGCCGGGAGCTGTTTTTT.

This sequence joins TRBV4-1 and TRBJ2-7; the D is unclear. CDR1 MGHRA and CDR2 YSYEKL come from the germline V gene. The CDR3 is made up of 13 amino acids. Trimming cost V 1 base and J 2 bases, with 6 bases left between them. This CDR3 is CASSQAGAYEQYF. The CDR3 nucleotides read TGCGCCAGCAGCCAAGCGGGCGCCTACGAGCAGTACTTC.

Only a few counts were recorded for this clone. The chain recombines TRBV19 with TRBJ1-3; TRBD1 matches 10 bases. V was clipped by 8 bases and J by 2 bases; unmatched bases: 0. Germline assignment: CDR1 LNHDA and CDR2 SQIVND (reference sequence). The CDR3 contains 13 residues. DNA for the CDR3: TGTGCCAGTGGGACAGGGGCTGGAAACACCATATATTTT. This codes for CASGTGAGNTIYF.

The chain joins TRBV28 to TRBJ1-1; no reliable D call. Germline values: CDR1 MDHEN, CDR2 SYDVKM. V dropped 2 bases and J dropped 1 base, with 5 bases sitting between them. This CDR3 spans 13 amino acids. DNA of the CDR3: TGTGCCAGCAGTTTAGGTGGGAACACTGAAGCTTTCTTT. It codes for CASSLGGNTEAFF.

This clone was seen a few times. This chain links TRBV10-3 with TRBJ2-7; 7 bases align to TRBD1. V gave up 5 bases and J gave up 6 bases; unmatched junction bases: 13. The CDR3 runs 15 residues. Germline V lookup: CDR1 ENHRY, CDR2 SYGVKD. DNA of the CDR3: TGTGCCATCAGTCCCGGGACAGCCCTCCTCGGCGAGCAGTACGTC. It yields the protein CAISPGTALLGEQYV.

This clone was detected once. The genes are TRBV10-1 and TRBJ1-1; no clear D gene. This CDR3 spans 16 amino acids. V lost 3 bases and J lost 0, with 14 bases in between. From germline, CDR1 is WNHNN and CDR2 SYGVQD (reference sequence). CDR3 loop: CASSETAGNLNTEAFF. The CDR3 region has the DNA TGCGCCAGCAGTGAAACGGCGGGGAACCTGAACACTGAAGCTTTCTTT.

The J gene is TRBJ1-4, the V gene TRBV28; TRBD1 might be the D (5 bases). In germline, CDR1 is MDHEN, CDR2 SYDVKM. The CDR3 extends over 15 amino acids. Trimming stripped 2 bases from V and 5 bases from J, with 12 bases between. The CDR3 protein is CASSLGATRNEKLFF. The CDR3 DNA sequence: TGTGCCAGCAGTTTAGGGGCGACAAGAAATGAAAAACTGTTTTTT.

This clone was seen just once. The chain is built from TRBV5-1 and TRBJ2-5; TRBD1 matches at 7 bases. Germline lookup yields CDR1 SGHRS and CDR2 YFSETQ. The CDR3 has 16 residues. V gave up 3 bases and J gave up 1 base; unmatched junction bases: 9. This CDR3 is CASSWAGTASQETQYF. Here the CDR3 DNA reads TGCGCCAGCAGCTGGGCCGGGACAGCTTCCCAAGAGACCCAGTACTTC.

The chain links TRBV3-1 (or the pseudogene TRBV3-2) to TRBJ2-1; D tentatively reads TRBD1 or TRBD2 (6 bases each). Looked up from germline, CDR1 is LGHDT and CDR2 is YNNKEL (reference sequence). The CDR3 has 15 amino acids. Trimming pared 4 bases from V and 4 bases from J, leaving 14 bases between. The DNA for the CDR3 is TGTGCCAGCAGCCGGTCAGGGGCGGGGTACAATGAGCAGTTCTTC. Translating it yields CASSRSGAGYNEQFF.

The chain combines TRBV7-9 with TRBJ2-5; D ambiguous. V shed 6 bases and J shed 5 bases, with 19 bases lying between them. There are 15 residues in the CDR3. Germline CDR1 reads SEHNR; CDR2 reads FQNEAQ (reference sequence). This CDR3 is CASSSIDREWETQYF. In DNA, the CDR3 is TGTGCCAGCAGTTCTATAGATAGGGAATGGGAGACCCAGTACTTC. Full variable domain (rest looked up from reference TRBV7-9 and TRBJ2-5): DTGVSQNPRHKITKRGQNVTFRCDPISEHNRLYWYRQTLGQGPEFLTYFQNEAQLEKSRLLSDRFSAERPKGSFSTLEIQRTEQGDSAMYLCASSSIDREWETQYFGPGTRLLVL.

The rearrangement links TRBV3-1 (or the pseudogene TRBV3-2) to TRBJ2-7, with 9 bases identical to TRBD1. Per germline, CDR1 LGHDT and CDR2 YNNKEL (reference sequence). The CDR3 length is 16 residues. The trim removed 6 bases at V and 2 bases at J, leaving 11 bases unmatched. CDR3 in amino acids: CASSQMPGQGTYEQYF. The CDR3 DNA reads TGTGCCAGCAGTCAAATGCCGGGACAGGGAACCTACGAGCAGTACTTC.

This chain uses TRBV7-8 with TRBJ1-1; D is undetermined. The CDR3 runs to 11 residues. Trimming removed 3 bases at V and 4 bases at J, with 3 bases between. Germline-derived CDR1 and CDR2 are SGHVS and FQNEAQ. The chain's CDR3 is CASSLGTEAFF. The CDR3 region has the DNA TGTGCCAGCAGCTTGGGCACTGAAGCTTTCTTT.

The V gene is TRBV24-1, the J gene TRBJ2-5, with D unresolved. The CDR3 is made up of 13 amino acids. Germline CDR1 reads KGHDR; CDR2 reads SFDVKD. Trimming removed 5 bases at V and 5 bases at J, with 11 bases between. CDR3 DNA: TGTGCCACCAGTGGAAGTGCTTGGGAGACCCAGTACTTC. Its translation is CATSGSAWETQYF.

The chain joins TRBV7-2 to TRBJ1-4; D ambiguous. Per the germline V gene, CDR1 is SGHTA and CDR2 is FQGNSA. V was trimmed by 8 bases and J by 14 bases, leaving 15 bases between them. CDR3 length: 11 residues. CDR3 loop: CASETSVGLFF. CDR3 coding DNA: TGTGCCAGCGAAACATCCGTAGGGCTGTTTTTT.